Below are 23 T cell receptor beta chains sequenced from a single sample in a study of T cell responses to AZD1222 COVID-19 vaccine. Sequenced by immunoSEQ multiplex PCR; TCRdb stores in-frame clones only, minus some. The profile shows around 99,000 clones, around nine tenths of them singletons. This sample comprised peripheral blood, obtained on day 0 of AZD1222 vaccination. The origin of the receptors is an adult in good health.

V gene TRBV4-2 combines with J gene TRBJ1-2; no clear D gene. The V gene lost 1 base and the J gene lost 9 bases, with 18 bases spanning the gap. CDR1 and CDR2 from the germline V gene are LGHNA and YNFKEQ. The CDR3 is made up of 15 amino acids. The CDR3 nucleotides are TGTGCCAGCAGCCAAGGGTTGCCGGGCCCGAAAAGCTACACCTTC. Amino acid sequence: CASSQGLPGPKSYTF.

The chain combines TRBV15 with TRBJ1-5; TRBD1 matches 9 bases. This CDR3 spans 15 amino acids. The trim removed 0 bases at V and 5 bases at J, leaving 2 bases unmatched. From germline, CDR1 is LNHNV and CDR2 YYDKDF (reference sequence). CDR3: CATSRDRQGDQPQHF. Here the CDR3 DNA reads TGTGCCACCAGCAGAGACAGACAGGGGGATCAGCCCCAGCATTTT.

The V and J genes are TRBV7-2 and TRBJ1-6; D gene uncertain. V was pared by 0 bases and J by 6 bases, with 6 bases between. The CDR3 spans 14 residues. Germline loops: CDR1 SGHTA, CDR2 FQGNSA. The CDR3 is CASSLALGNSPLHF. The CDR3 DNA sequence: TGTGCCAGCAGCTTAGCGCTGGGTAATTCACCCCTCCACTTT.

CDR3 sequence: CASSQSYNEQFF. As DNA, the CDR3 is TGCGCCAGCAGCCAGTCCTACAATGAGCAGTTCTTC. The rearrangement joins TRBV4-3 to TRBJ2-1, with D unresolved. V lost 3 bases, J lost 1 base, and 1 base lay in between. The CDR3 spans 12 residues. CDR1 and CDR2 (germline): LGHNA, YSLEER.

The chain uses TRBV5-8 and TRBJ1-2; D gene unclear. CDR1 and CDR2 from the germline V gene are SGHTS and YDEGEE. V was pared by 3 bases and J by 3 bases, with 15 bases between. The CDR3 has 15 residues. CDR3 protein: CASSWPGAPHYGYTF. The CDR3 nucleotides read TGTGCCAGCAGCTGGCCGGGTGCGCCCCACTATGGCTACACCTTC. Filled out from reference TRBV5-8 and TRBJ1-2, the complete variable domain reads EAGVTQSPTHLIKTRGQQATLRCSPISGHTSVYWYQQALGLGLQFLLWYDEGEERNRGNFPPRFSGRQFPNYSSELNVNALELEDSALYLCASSWPGAPHYGYTFGSGTRLTVV.

V and J are TRBV5-4 and TRBJ1-2; 7 positions agree with TRBD1. The V gene's germline CDR1 is SGHNT and CDR2 YYREEE (reference sequence). The CDR3 extends over 13 amino acids. V lost 3 bases to trimming and J lost 4 bases; unmatched junction nucleotides: 3. Here the CDR3 reads CASSSGQAYGYTF. Here the CDR3 DNA reads TGTGCCAGCAGCTCTGGACAGGCCTATGGCTACACCTTC. Using reference TRBV5-4 and TRBJ1-2 for the parts outside the CDR3, the full variable domain is ETGVTQSPTHLIKTRGQQVTLRCSSQSGHNTVSWYQQALGQGPQFIFQYYREEENGRGNFPPRFSGLQFPNYSSELNVNALELDDSALYLCASSSGQAYGYTFGSGTRLTVV.

The CDR3 region is CASSTPDRDGGRSTDTQYF. The DNA for the CDR3 is TGCGCCAGCAGCACCCCTGACCGAGATGGGGGACGGAGCACAGATACGCAGTATTTT. The gene calls are TRBV5-1 and TRBJ2-3; D could derive from TRBD1 or TRBD2 (5 bases each). CDR1 is SGHRS and CDR2 is YFSETQ in the germline V gene. The V and J ends lost 4 bases and 0 bases respectively, with 24 bases between them. This CDR3 is 19 amino acids long.

The rearrangement uses TRBV5-5 and TRBJ2-5; D ambiguous. V was pared by 5 bases and J by 5 bases, with 10 bases between. CDR1 SGHKS and CDR2 YYEKEE come from the germline V gene (reference sequence). This CDR3 spans 12 amino acids. This CDR3 reads CASSGTVETQYF. In DNA form, the CDR3 reads TGTGCCAGCAGTGGTACAGTGGAGACCCAGTACTTC.

This clone came up a few times. The chain carries TRBV2 and TRBJ2-7; D remains unclear. This CDR3 has 14 residues. V was clipped by 5 bases and J by 4 bases, with 15 bases between them. The germline gives CDR1 SNHLY, CDR2 FYNNEI. CDR3 residues: CASSPDWVGYEQYF. The CDR3 DNA reads TGTGCCAGCAGTCCCGACTGGGTCGGGTACGAGCAGTACTTC.

This clone was detected only once. The chain links TRBV5-6 to TRBJ2-3; maybe TRBD1 (5 bases). V was cut by 5 bases and J by 0 bases, with 22 bases left in between. The CDR3 is 18 amino acids. CDR1 is SGHDT, CDR2 YYEEEE, per germline. The CDR3 sequence is CASRPWIGVGQSTDTQYF. CDR3 DNA: TGTGCCAGCAGGCCCTGGATAGGAGTGGGGCAAAGCACAGATACGCAGTATTTT.

The chain couples TRBV3-1 (or the pseudogene TRBV3-2) to TRBJ2-7, with TRBD2 matching over 13 bases. Per germline, CDR1 LGHDT and CDR2 YNNKEL (reference sequence). CDR3 length: 17 residues. Trimming removed 4 bases from V and 5 bases from J; junction bases left unmatched: 11. The CDR3 sequence is CASSLSRLAGGQHEQYF. The CDR3 DNA reads TGTGCCAGCAGCCTCTCCCGACTAGCGGGGGGACAGCACGAGCAGTACTTC.

This chain connects TRBV7-9 to TRBJ2-3; TRBD2 is a possible D gene (6 bases). CDR3 size: 15 residues. Trimming removed 6 bases from V and 2 bases from J, with 15 bases in between. The V gene's germline CDR1 is SEHNR and CDR2 FQNEAQ (reference sequence). This chain's CDR3 is CASSSTRGDTDTQYF. In nucleotides, the CDR3 is TGTGCCAGCAGTTCGACTAGAGGGGACACAGATACGCAGTATTTT. The full variable domain, its missing parts supplied by reference TRBV7-9 and TRBJ2-3, is DTGVSQNPRHKITKRGQNVTFRCDPISEHNRLYWYRQTLGQGPEFLTYFQNEAQLEKSRLLSDRFSAERPKGSFSTLEIQRTEQGDSAMYLCASSSTRGDTDTQYFGPGTRLTVL.

V usage is TRBV7-9 and J usage is TRBJ1-2; maybe TRBD1 (5 bases). V lost 3 bases and J 4 bases, leaving 12 bases between the germline ends. The CDR3 extends over 14 amino acids. CDR1 SEHNR and CDR2 FQNEAQ come from the germline V gene (reference sequence). The CDR3, as DNA: TGTGCCAGCAGCTTGGATGGGGCCTCCTATGGCTACACCTTC. Translated: CASSLDGASYGYTF.

The CDR3, as DNA: TGTGCCAGCAGCCGCGACAGAGGATTCCCCTACGAGCAGTACTTC. It encodes CASSRDRGFPYEQYF. The chain employs TRBV13 and TRBJ2-7; perhaps TRBD1 as D (5 bases). Trimming removed 5 bases at V and 2 bases at J, with 16 bases between. There are 15 residues in the CDR3. Per germline, CDR1 PRHDT and CDR2 FYEKMQ (reference sequence). The full variable domain, in which reference TRBV13 and TRBJ2-7 provide the parts outside the CDR3, is AAGVIQSPRHLIKEKRETATLKCYPIPRHDTVYWYQQGPGQDPQFLISFYEKMQSDKGSIPDRFSAQQFSDYHSELNMSSLELGDSALYFCASSRDRGFPYEQYFGPGTRLTVT.

The chain carries TRBV12-3 or TRBV12-4 and TRBJ1-2, with D possibly matching TRBD1 (6 bases). V was cut by 3 bases and J by 8 bases, with 7 bases left in between. This CDR3 region has 11 residues. CDR3 coding DNA: TGTGCCAGCAGTTTGGACAGCGGCTACACCTTC. Translated: CASSLDSGYTF.

The V call is TRBV5-1, the J call TRBJ2-3; the D is unclear. CDR3 length: 13 amino acids. CDR1 is SGHRS and CDR2 is YFSETQ in the germline V gene. The V end was cut by 2 bases, the J end by 7 bases, with 11 bases between. Written as DNA, the CDR3 is TGCGCCAGCAGCTTTGGCTACGCTAATACGCAGTATTTT. This gives the protein CASSFGYANTQYF.

The genes are TRBV6-2 or TRBV6-3 and TRBJ2-5; a weak D match, TRBD1 (5 bases). V was cut by 7 bases and J by 5 bases, with 17 bases left in between. The CDR3 has 14 residues. Germline CDR1 and CDR2: MNHEY and SVGEGT. CDR3 nucleotide sequence: TGTGCCAGCACCCCAGACAGCCCGAGGGAGACCCAGTACTTC. This sequence encodes CASTPDSPRETQYF.

The J gene is TRBJ2-1, the V gene TRBV7-2; 8 bases match TRBD1. The CDR3 covers 15 residues. In germline, CDR1 is SGHTA, CDR2 FQGNSA. V dropped 5 bases and J dropped 3; count of bases not matched to a gene: 6. CDR3 region: CASSSEGTGYNEQFF. CDR3 bases: TGTGCCAGCAGCAGCGAAGGGACAGGCTACAATGAGCAGTTCTTC.

The J gene is TRBJ1-2, the V gene TRBV10-2, with D perhaps matching TRBD1 (5 bases). The length of the CDR3 is 15 residues. Trimming shortened V by 3 bases and J by 6 bases, and 17 bases separated the two germline ends. Germline CDR1 WSHSY, CDR2 SAAADI. Written as DNA, the CDR3 is TGCGCCAGCAGTGAATCCCGCGGGCAGGGAGATGGCTACACCTTC. It translates to CASSESRGQGDGYTF.

The rearrangement links TRBV5-1 to TRBJ2-5; the D gene is possibly TRBD1 (5 bases). The CDR3 contains 18 residues. CDR1 is SGHRS, CDR2 YFSETQ, per germline. V was clipped by 0 bases and J by 1 base, with 19 bases between them. The CDR3 coding sequence is TGCGCCAGCAGCTTGGAGTTCGGCTTAGGGGCCTTCCAAGAGACCCAGTACTTC. Encoded protein: CASSLEFGLGAFQETQYF.

The chain uses TRBV19 and TRBJ1-6; unclear D gene. CDR3 length: 13 amino acids. Trimming removed 6 bases at V and 8 bases at J, with 11 bases between. Germline CDR1 LNHDA, CDR2 SQIVND (reference sequence). The CDR3 is CASSKLRDSPLHF. CDR3 DNA: TGTGCCAGTAGCAAATTAAGGGATTCACCCCTCCACTTT.

This clone was observed a handful of times. The rearrangement links TRBV9 to TRBJ2-1; TRBD2 aligns across 10 bases. The germline V gene encodes CDR1 SGDLS and CDR2 YYNGEE. There are 15 residues in the CDR3. With V trimmed by 0 bases and J by 7 bases, 4 bases remained unmatched. This CDR3 is CASSVDVAGGNEQFF. In nucleotides, the CDR3 is TGTGCCAGCAGCGTAGATGTAGCGGGGGGAAATGAGCAGTTCTTC.

The rearrangement uses TRBV29-1 and TRBJ2-7, with D perhaps TRBD1 (5 bases). The V gene's germline CDR1 is SQVTM and CDR2 ANQGSEA. This CDR3 has 10 residues. The germline V and J ends were trimmed by 7 bases and 6 bases, with 10 bases remaining between them. The CDR3 DNA reads TGCAGCGCCCAGGGAAGCGAGCAGTACTTC. Residues: CSAQGSEQYF.